The next 22 T cell receptor beta chains were all read from a single sample in a study of blood T cell repertoires in COVID-19. Profiled with immunoSEQ multiplex PCR; TCRdb holds only in-frame clones, not every one. The table has 490,000 or so clones, 88% seen once; the top ten hold approximately 2%. Input material: PBMCs or T cells enriched from blood (not recorded which). Receptors originate from a woman in her forties who had recovered from COVID-19.

The V and J genes are TRBV13 and TRBJ1-2; 10 bases are a match to TRBD1. Germline CDR1 PRHDT, CDR2 FYEKMQ (reference sequence). This CDR3 has 16 amino acids. The V and J ends lost 5 bases and 8 bases, in that order; junction bases with no gene match: 14. The DNA for the CDR3 is TGTGCCAGCAGCATTCGACAGGGGGCACTACCATCCGGCTACACCTTC. This encodes CASSIRQGALPSGYTF.

The chain couples TRBV7-2 to TRBJ1-2, with D possibly TRBD1 on 6 matching bases. Trimming pared 1 base from V and 3 bases from J, leaving 15 bases between. CDR1 is SGHTA and CDR2 is FQGNSA in the germline V gene. The CDR3 extends over 16 amino acids. As DNA, the CDR3 is TGTGCCAGCAGCTTAGACCACAGGGCCGAGTACTATGGCTACACCTTC. Protein: CASSLDHRAEYYGYTF.

The rearrangement uses TRBV5-8 and TRBJ2-1; 7 positions agree with TRBD1. The CDR3 sequence is 15 residues long. CDR1 is SGHTS and CDR2 is YDEGEE in the germline V gene. Losses at the gene ends were 4 bases for V and 4 bases for J; bases not matched to a gene: 8. The CDR3 loop is CASSPTGQGYNEQFF. As DNA, the CDR3 is TGTGCCAGCAGCCCGACAGGGCAGGGGTACAATGAGCAGTTCTTC.

The chain joins TRBV19 to TRBJ1-2, with 10 bases aligning to TRBD1. There are 15 residues in the CDR3. Germline V gene sequence: CDR1 LNHDA, CDR2 SQIVND (reference sequence). Germline trimming cut 10 bases from V and 2 bases from J; bases unmatched to any gene: 10. CDR3 residues: CATRNPGQGNYGYTF. CDR3 in DNA: TGTGCCACACGTAACCCGGGACAGGGGAACTATGGCTACACCTTC.

The J gene is TRBJ2-4, the V gene TRBV7-9, with a weak D call TRBD2 (6 bases). Per germline, CDR1 SEHNR and CDR2 FQNEAQ (reference sequence). V was clipped by 11 bases and J by 0 bases, with 11 bases between them. The CDR3 is 13 residues long. CDR3 nucleotides: TGTGCCGGGGAGGCTTTAGCCAAAAACATTCAGTACTTC. Amino acid sequence: CAGEALAKNIQYF.

In its sample, this clone was seen once. CDR3 nucleotide sequence: TGCAGCGTTGACAGGGAGGTTGGCACTGAAGCTTTCTTT. This sequence encodes CSVDREVGTEAFF. V and J are TRBV29-1 and TRBJ1-1, with D maybe TRBD1 (5 bases). The length of the CDR3 is 13 residues. Germline assignment: CDR1 SQVTM and CDR2 ANQGSEA. Trimming shortened V by 3 bases and J by 4 bases, and 12 bases separated the two germline ends.

The chain recombines TRBV11-2 with TRBJ1-1; 7 bases agree with TRBD1. CDR3 length: 15 residues. V shed 5 bases and J 3 bases; nucleotides not matched to a gene: 9. In germline, CDR1 is SGHAT, CDR2 FQNNGV. The CDR3 loop reads CASSPRTGGYTEAFF. CDR3 coding DNA: TGTGCCAGCAGCCCACGGACAGGAGGGTACACTGAAGCTTTCTTT.

This rearrangement joins TRBV29-1 to TRBJ1-1; 10 nucleotides agree with TRBD1. Germline trimming cut 8 bases from V and 5 bases from J; bases unmatched to any gene: 5. This CDR3 has 12 residues. Looked up from germline, CDR1 is SQVTM and CDR2 is ANQGSEA. DNA for the CDR3: TGCAGCTCCCGACAGGGGGCGACTGAAGCTTTCTTT. Translated, it gives CSSRQGATEAFF.

J is TRBJ1-5 and V is TRBV30; possible D gene TRBD1, 6 bases. The CDR3 is 16 residues long. CDR1 and CDR2 from the germline V gene are GTSNPN and SVGIG (reference sequence). Trimming took 4 bases from V and 4 from J, leaving 20 bases between them. Here the CDR3 reads CAWTQRGGTPNQPQHF. The CDR3 bases are TGTGCCTGGACCCAAAGGGGGGGAACACCGAATCAGCCCCAGCATTTT.

The rearrangement joins TRBV5-6 to TRBJ2-5, with 10 bases fitting TRBD1. The CDR3 is made up of 19 amino acids. CDR1 SGHDT and CDR2 YYEEEE come from the germline V gene. Trimming cost V 2 bases and J 4 bases; bases outside gene matches: 17. The CDR3 loop reads CASSFRKSGQGNRRETQYF. The CDR3 nucleotides are TGTGCCAGCAGCTTTAGAAAGTCGGGACAGGGGAATCGTCGAGAGACCCAGTACTTC. The whole variable domain, filled in from reference TRBV5-6 and TRBJ2-5, reads DAGVTQSPTHLIKTRGQQVTLRCSPKSGHDTVSWYQQALGQGPQFIFQYYEEEERQRGNFPDRFSGHQFPNYSSELNVNALLLGDSALYLCASSFRKSGQGNRRETQYFGPGTRLLVL.

The chain uses TRBV15 and TRBJ2-2; maybe TRBD2 (6 bases). Germline loops: CDR1 LNHNV, CDR2 YYDKDF (reference sequence). The CDR3 is 13 residues long. CDR3 sequence (DNA): TGTGCTTCCAGGAGGGGGAACACCGGGGAGCTGTTTTTT. It translates to CASRRGNTGELFF.

This sequence joins TRBV4-1 and TRBJ1-1; D unresolved. Germline CDR1 and CDR2: MGHRA and YSYEKL. This CDR3 spans 17 amino acids. V lost 1 base and J 1 base, leaving 16 bases between the germline ends. The CDR3 region is CASSQGGGKTRNTEAFF. In DNA, the CDR3 is TGCGCCAGCAGCCAAGGGGGAGGAAAGACAAGGAACACTGAAGCTTTCTTT.

V is TRBV7-2 and J is TRBJ1-1, with TRBD1 matching 7 bases. Germline CDR1 and CDR2: SGHTA and FQGNSA. V shed 11 bases and J 1 base; nucleotides not matched to a gene: 10. This CDR3 region has 14 residues. The CDR3 protein is CAQVRTGGNTEAFF. For the CDR3, the DNA is TGTGCCCAAGTAAGGACAGGCGGGAACACTGAAGCTTTCTTT.

J is TRBJ2-7 and V is TRBV6-1; D uncertain. CDR1 is MNHNS, CDR2 SASEGT, per germline. V was trimmed by 0 bases and J by 2 bases, leaving 11 bases between them. The CDR3 loop spans 15 amino acids. CDR3 bases: TGTGCCAGCAGTGAAGCAGGAAACTACCCCTACGAGCAGTACTTC. Its translation is CASSEAGNYPYEQYF.

CDR3 bases: TGTGCCAGCAGTCCCAGGACAGGGGCAACAGATACGCAGTATTTT. Translation gives CASSPRTGATDTQYF. V and J are TRBV6-5 and TRBJ2-3, with 9 bases matching TRBD1. CDR1 and CDR2 (germline): MNHEY, SVGAGI. V shed 5 bases, J shed 3 bases, and the junction held 6 bases outside the gene matches. The CDR3 length is 15 residues.

V gene TRBV6-2 or TRBV6-3 combines with J gene TRBJ2-7; TRBD2 matches 8 bases. The junction had 14 bases not matched to a gene; V was cut back by 5 bases and J by 2 bases. The CDR3 has 17 amino acids. The germline gives CDR1 MNHEY, CDR2 SVGEGT. The CDR3 loop is CASSQKPHLAGPYEQYF. DNA of the CDR3: TGTGCCAGCAGTCAAAAACCCCACCTAGCGGGCCCCTACGAGCAGTACTTC.

V gene TRBV7-6 combines with J gene TRBJ1-1; D may be TRBD1 (5 bases). Between the trimmed V and J ends, which lost 5 bases and 1 base, there was a span of 14 bases. Per germline, CDR1 SGHVS and CDR2 FNYEAQ. The CDR3 sequence is 15 residues long. CDR3 sequence: CASSAPGGENTEAFF. CDR3 nucleotide sequence: TGTGCCAGCAGCGCGCCCGGGGGGGAGAACACTGAAGCTTTCTTT.

The chain employs TRBV5-1 and TRBJ2-1; the match to TRBD2 covers 10 bases. The CDR3 loop spans 16 amino acids. The V segment lost 2 bases and the J segment 8 bases; nucleotides outside the gene matches: 10. The V gene's germline CDR1 is SGHRS and CDR2 YFSETQ. The CDR3 protein is CASSFGLAAMSDEQFF. CDR3 DNA: TGCGCCAGCAGCTTCGGACTAGCGGCGATGAGCGATGAGCAGTTCTTC. The whole variable domain, filled in from reference TRBV5-1 and TRBJ2-1, reads KAGVTQTPRYLIKTRGQQVTLSCSPISGHRSVSWYQQTPGQGLQFLFEYFSETQRNKGNFPGRFSGRQFSNSRSEMNVSTLELGDSALYLCASSFGLAAMSDEQFFGPGTRLTVL.

The chain recombines TRBV7-2 with TRBJ1-1; the D gene is possibly TRBD1 (6 bases). Trimming pared 5 bases from V and 4 bases from J, leaving 20 bases between. Germline-derived CDR1 and CDR2 are SGHTA and FQGNSA. The CDR3 covers 16 residues. CDR3 residues: CASSHPRGPTLTEAFF. In DNA, the CDR3 is TGTGCCAGCAGCCACCCCAGGGGACCGACGCTCACTGAAGCTTTCTTT.

The chain is built from TRBV24-1 and TRBJ2-3, with 7 bases lining up with TRBD2. CDR3 length: 15 residues. With 5 bases clipped from V and 2 bases from J, the junction kept 6 bases outside the gene matches. In germline, CDR1 is KGHDR, CDR2 SFDVKD. The CDR3 region is CATSGRSGNTDTQYF. In DNA, the CDR3 is TGTGCCACCAGTGGACGGAGCGGGAACACAGATACGCAGTATTTT.

The DNA of the CDR3 is TGTGCCAGCAGCCCCTCCTGGGGCGATTCACCCCTCCACTTT. Translation: CASSPSWGDSPLHF. V gene TRBV3-1 (or the pseudogene TRBV3-2) combines with J gene TRBJ1-6; a possible D gene is TRBD1 (5 bases). The CDR3 covers 14 residues. The germline V and J ends were trimmed by 4 bases and 8 bases, with 12 bases remaining between them. The germline V gene has CDR1 LGHDT and CDR2 YNNKEL (reference sequence).

This chain joins TRBV7-9 and TRBJ2-7; a possible D gene is TRBD1 (6 bases). V was clipped by 7 bases and J by 5 bases, with 18 bases between them. CDR1 SEHNR and CDR2 FQNEAQ come from the germline V gene (reference sequence). This CDR3 is built from 14 residues. The CDR3 region is CASTEATGSDEQYF. In DNA, the CDR3 is TGTGCCAGCACCGAAGCAACAGGGTCAGACGAGCAGTACTTC. The variable domain in full, with the rest retrieved from reference TRBV7-9 and TRBJ2-7, is DTGVSQNPRHKITKRGQNVTFRCDPISEHNRLYWYRQTLGQGPEFLTYFQNEAQLEKSRLLSDRFSAERPKGSFSTLEIQRTEQGDSAMYLCASTEATGSDEQYFGPGTRLTVT.